These 11 T cell receptor beta chains were all obtained from the same sample, sequenced in a study of PD-L1 blockade in urothelial cancer. The protocol was immunoSEQ multiplex PCR, while the TCRdb copy is restricted to in-frame clones and leaves out a portion. The sample has approximately 93,000 clones, around 78% seen once; the top ten hold around 7.7%. Specified time point: peripheral blood 6 weeks after treatment start. Sequencing was performed on PBMCs, taken around atezolizumab (anti-PD-L1) treatment. Source of these receptors: a man between 65 and 79 years old with urothelial cancer.

The rearrangement joins TRBV13 to TRBJ1-4; TRBD1 matches 7 bases. In germline, CDR1 is PRHDT, CDR2 FYEKMQ (reference sequence). J was trimmed by 0 bases and V by 5 bases; bases with no gene match: 6. This CDR3 comprises 16 residues. CDR3 protein: CASSTRTGPTNEKLFF. Here the CDR3 DNA reads TGTGCCAGCAGCACCCGGACAGGTCCAACTAATGAAAAACTGTTTTTT.

As to this clone: One end of the junction varies from germline; a read error may be responsible. The chain links TRBV7-7 to TRBJ2-2; no firm D call. The germline gives CDR1 SSHAT, CDR2 FNYEAQ (reference sequence). The CDR3 extends over 14 amino acids. CDR3 region: CASRFLVNTGELFF. CDR3 DNA: TGTGCTAGCAGGTTTCTAGTTAACACCGGGGAGCTGTTTTTT.

The chain uses TRBV10-2 and TRBJ2-7; 9 bases agree with TRBD1. V shed 7 bases, J shed 4 bases, and the junction held 8 bases outside the gene matches. CDR3 length: 14 residues. Germline V lookup: CDR1 WSHSY, CDR2 SAAADI. For the CDR3, the DNA is TGCGCCAGCAAGATGGTACAGGGGGCTTACGAGCAGTACTTC. The encoded protein is CASKMVQGAYEQYF.

This chain uses TRBV6-4 with TRBJ2-7, with a weak D call TRBD1 (6 bases). The length of the CDR3 is 15 residues. Germline CDR1 MRHNA, CDR2 SNTAGT. V dropped 4 bases and J dropped 3 bases, with 16 bases sitting between them. CDR3 DNA: TGTGCCAGCAGTGGACGGGACATATCTTACTACGAGCAGTACTTC. It specifies CASSGRDISYYEQYF.

This rearrangement joins TRBV27 to TRBJ1-1, with 7 positions matching TRBD1. CDR1 MNHEY and CDR2 SMNVEV come from the germline V gene (reference sequence). After removal of 5 bases from V and 5 bases from J, the junction contained 5 bases not matched to a gene. This CDR3 comprises 13 residues. As DNA, the CDR3 is TGTGCCAGCAGTCCGACAGGGTTTACTGAAGCTTTCTTT. This sequence encodes CASSPTGFTEAFF.

The chain links TRBV10-1 to TRBJ2-5; D unresolved. This CDR3 comprises 14 residues. The V and J ends lost 0 bases and 5 bases respectively, with 10 bases between them. Germline CDR1 reads WNHNN; CDR2 reads SYGVQD (reference sequence). The CDR3 DNA reads TGCGCCAGCAGTGAGTCGGAGCCGCCGGAGACCCAGTACTTC. Translated, it gives CASSESEPPETQYF.

The chain has TRBV7-6 and TRBJ2-1, with 11 positions matching TRBD1. Per the germline V gene, CDR1 is SGHVS and CDR2 is FNYEAQ. V lost 5 bases and J lost 4; bases outside the gene matches: 4. There are 15 residues in the CDR3. The DNA of the CDR3 is TGTGCCAGCAGCCAGGACAGGGGGCTATACAATGAGCAGTTCTTC. This translates into CASSQDRGLYNEQFF.

The chain carries TRBV5-4 and TRBJ1-2; D gene uncertain. The CDR3 is made up of 13 amino acids. Trimming stripped 2 bases from V and 7 bases from J, with 12 bases between. Germline loops: CDR1 SGHNT, CDR2 YYREEE (reference sequence). CDR3 DNA sequence: TGTGCCAGCAGCTTCCCTGAGAGGCTTGGCTACACCTTC. Encoded protein: CASSFPERLGYTF. Together with reference TRBV5-4 and TRBJ1-2, the CDR3 gives the full variable domain: ETGVTQSPTHLIKTRGQQVTLRCSSQSGHNTVSWYQQALGQGPQFIFQYYREEENGRGNFPPRFSGLQFPNYSSELNVNALELDDSALYLCASSFPERLGYTFGSGTRLTVV.

This clone has a handful of counts. The genes are TRBV2 and TRBJ1-2, with D possibly being TRBD1 (6 bases). This CDR3 contains 15 residues. V shed 2 bases and J shed 4 bases, with 14 bases lying between them. The germline gives CDR1 SNHLY, CDR2 FYNNEI. The CDR3 sequence: CASSETARGIYGYTF. As DNA, the CDR3 is TGTGCCAGCAGTGAAACCGCCAGGGGAATCTATGGCTACACCTTC. Using reference TRBV2 and TRBJ1-2 for the parts outside the CDR3, the full variable domain is EPEVTQTPSHQVTQMGQEVILRCVPISNHLYFYWYRQILGQKVEFLVSFYNNEISEKSEIFDDQFSVERPDGSNFTLKIRSTKLEDSAMYFCASSETARGIYGYTFGSGTRLTVV.

The chain combines TRBV7-2 with TRBJ1-2; maybe TRBD1 (6 bases). Trimming left V 4 bases short and J 8 bases short, with 14 bases between. This CDR3 region has 13 residues. Germline V gene lookup returns CDR1 SGHTA and CDR2 FQGNSA. The CDR3 DNA follows: TGTGCCAGCAGCTGGACAGAAGTGTGGGGCTACACCTTC. Amino acid sequence: CASSWTEVWGYTF.

The rearrangement links TRBV2 to TRBJ2-1; a possible D gene is TRBD1 (6 bases). Trimming left V 8 bases short and J 8 bases short, with 16 bases between. Germline CDR1 SNHLY, CDR2 FYNNEI. The CDR3 length is 13 residues. CDR3 sequence (DNA): TGTGCCAGCTTGAGGGGGAGAGGGGATGAGCAGTTCTTC. It translates to CASLRGRGDEQFF.